This TCR beta chain was profiled in a study of blood T cells in healthy people across ages. Study-wide points: With naive T cell percentage, TCR beta diversity showed a strong correlation. Long-lived and aged donors differed, with more naive CD4+ cells and higher diversity in the long-lived.

For this clonotype: Its antigen is not known.

The germline V and J ends were trimmed by 0 bases and 6 bases, with 10 bases remaining between them. Germline CDR1 SGHRS, CDR2 YFSETQ. The CDR3 is 13 residues long. Through a sample-barcoded 5' primer and a J-beta primer mix, a second PCR was run for roughly 6 to 11 cycles. MiXCR, run by TCRdb on the 5' RACE reads, gives a single entry per CDR3 protein. Here the sample spans about 800,000 distinct CDR3 sequences, nearly 60% being singletons. V and J are TRBV5-1 and TRBJ2-7, with D tentatively TRBD1 (5 bases). The sequence came from a man younger than 45 in good health. Sequencing input: blood. The CDR3 nucleotides are TGCGCCAGCAGCTTGGAGGGGTCTCTCGAGCAGTACTTC. This encodes CASSLEGSLEQYF. Looking up the rest from reference TRBV5-1 and TRBJ2-7 gives the full variable domain: KAGVTQTPRYLIKTRGQQVTLSCSPISGHRSVSWYQQTPGQGLQFLFEYFSETQRNKGNFPGRFSGRQFSNSRSEMNVSTLELGDSALYLCASSLEGSLEQYFGPGTRLTVT.